This T cell receptor (beta chain) was identified in a study of T cell repertoires in cytomegalovirus infection. Study overall: Indications of both CMV infection and matching HLA type were provided by public TCR beta signatures. Findings of the study overall: HLA-C-restricted CMV-specific TCR beta clonotypes prevailed in the ex vivo response.

TCRdb used MiXCR to reprocess the reads, holding one entry per CDR3 protein. The repertoire consists of about 700,000 distinct CDR3 sequences, with 33% occurring once and the leading ten covering 15% to 20%. This clonotype has only a few counts. Antigen specificity is unknown. The CDR3 has 15 residues. Trimming took 5 bases from V and 1 from J, leaving 14 bases between them. CDR1 is MDHEN and CDR2 is SYDVKM in the germline V gene. The V call is TRBV28, the J call TRBJ1-1, with D possibly being TRBD1 (5 bases). Sequenced material: cultured PBMCs, taken from culture after CMV antigen stimulation. The receptor was derived from a human donor in good health (CMV status not recorded). Some clones in this sample may be carry-over from other donors' samples. The CDR3: CASSPGDSRNTEAFF. Written as DNA, the CDR3 is TGTGCCAGCAGTCCCGGCGACAGCCGGAACACTGAAGCTTTCTTT.